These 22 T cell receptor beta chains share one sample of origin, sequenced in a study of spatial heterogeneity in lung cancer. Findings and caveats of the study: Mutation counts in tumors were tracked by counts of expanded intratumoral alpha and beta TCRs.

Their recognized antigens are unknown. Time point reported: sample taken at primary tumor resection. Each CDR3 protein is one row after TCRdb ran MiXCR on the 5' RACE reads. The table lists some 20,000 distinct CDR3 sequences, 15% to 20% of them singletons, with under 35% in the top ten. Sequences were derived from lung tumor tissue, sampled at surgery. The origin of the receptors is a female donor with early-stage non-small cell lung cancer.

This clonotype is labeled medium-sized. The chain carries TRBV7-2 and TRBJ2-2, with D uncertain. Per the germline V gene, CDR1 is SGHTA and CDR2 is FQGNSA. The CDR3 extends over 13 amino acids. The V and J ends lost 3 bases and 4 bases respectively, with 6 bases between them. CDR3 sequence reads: CASSLRSTGELFF. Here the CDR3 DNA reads TGTGCCAGCAGCTTGCGGTCCACCGGGGAGCTGTTTTTT.

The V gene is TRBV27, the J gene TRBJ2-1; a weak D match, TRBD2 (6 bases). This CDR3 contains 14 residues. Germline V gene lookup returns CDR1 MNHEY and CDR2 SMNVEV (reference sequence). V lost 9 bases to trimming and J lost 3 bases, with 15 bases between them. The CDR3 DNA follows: TGTGCCAGAAGCTGGCGGGGAAACTACAATGAGCAGTTCTTC. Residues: CARSWRGNYNEQFF.

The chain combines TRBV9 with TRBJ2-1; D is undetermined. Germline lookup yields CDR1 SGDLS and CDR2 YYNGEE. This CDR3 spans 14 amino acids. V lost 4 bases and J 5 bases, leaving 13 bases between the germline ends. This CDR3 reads CASSPGLPHNEQFF. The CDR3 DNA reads TGTGCCAGCAGCCCCGGGTTGCCGCACAATGAGCAGTTCTTC.

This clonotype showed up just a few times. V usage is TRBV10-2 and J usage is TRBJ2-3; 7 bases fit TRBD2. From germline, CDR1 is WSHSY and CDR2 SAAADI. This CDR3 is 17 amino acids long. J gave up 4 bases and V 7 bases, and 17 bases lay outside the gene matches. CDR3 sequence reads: CASKGSAWRELPDTQYF. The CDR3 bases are TGCGCCAGCAAAGGTTCAGCTTGGCGGGAGCTCCCAGATACGCAGTATTTT.

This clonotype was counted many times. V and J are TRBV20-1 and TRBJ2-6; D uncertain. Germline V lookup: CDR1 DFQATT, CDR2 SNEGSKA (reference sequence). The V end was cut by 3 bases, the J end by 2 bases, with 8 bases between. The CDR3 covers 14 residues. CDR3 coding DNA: TGCAGTGCTAGGAACTTGGCTGGGGCCAACGTCCTGACTTTC. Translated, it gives CSARNLAGANVLTF.

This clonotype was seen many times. CDR3 bases: TGCGCCAGCAGCCAGGGCAAGGCTAGCGGGAGGGGCAATGAGCAGTTCTTC. Protein: CASSQGKASGRGNEQFF. This chain connects TRBV4-1 to TRBJ2-1, with 12 bases matching TRBD2. This CDR3 is 17 amino acids long. The ends lost 3 bases at V and 6 bases at J; junction bases unmatched: 9. Germline V gene sequence: CDR1 MGHRA, CDR2 YSYEKL.

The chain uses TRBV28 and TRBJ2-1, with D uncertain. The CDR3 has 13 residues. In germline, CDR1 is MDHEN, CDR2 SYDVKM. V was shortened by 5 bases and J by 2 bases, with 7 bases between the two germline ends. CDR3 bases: TGTGCCAGCAGTCCCACTCCCTACAATGAGCAGTTCTTC. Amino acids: CASSPTPYNEQFF.

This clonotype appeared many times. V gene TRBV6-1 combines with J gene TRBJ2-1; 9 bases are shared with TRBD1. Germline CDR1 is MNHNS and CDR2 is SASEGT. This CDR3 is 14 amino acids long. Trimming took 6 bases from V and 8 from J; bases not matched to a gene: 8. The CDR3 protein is CASSTGGASDEQFF. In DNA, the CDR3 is TGTGCCAGCAGCACAGGGGGCGCATCTGATGAGCAGTTCTTC.

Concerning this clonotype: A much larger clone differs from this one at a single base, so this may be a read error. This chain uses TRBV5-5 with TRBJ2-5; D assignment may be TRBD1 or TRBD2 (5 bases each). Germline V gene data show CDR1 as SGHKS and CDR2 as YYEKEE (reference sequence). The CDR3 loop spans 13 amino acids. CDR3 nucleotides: TGTGCCAGCAGCCGGGACCGGCAAGAGACCCAGAACTTC. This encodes CASSRDRQETQNF.

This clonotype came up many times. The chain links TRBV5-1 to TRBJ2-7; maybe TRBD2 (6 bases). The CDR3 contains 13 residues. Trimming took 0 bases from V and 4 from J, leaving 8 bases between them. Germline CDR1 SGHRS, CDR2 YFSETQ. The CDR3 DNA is TGCGCCAGCAGCTTGGACGGGAGATACGAGCAGTACTTC. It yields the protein CASSLDGRYEQYF.

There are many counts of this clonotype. This CDR3 reads CASSLRASGRRTDTQYF. The CDR3, as DNA: TGTGCCAGCAGCTTAAGGGCTAGCGGGAGACGGACAGATACGCAGTATTTT. The chain combines TRBV7-2 with TRBJ2-3; 10 bases agree with TRBD2. This CDR3 comprises 17 residues. J lost 3 bases, V lost 2 bases, and 8 bases had no gene match. From germline, CDR1 is SGHTA and CDR2 FQGNSA.

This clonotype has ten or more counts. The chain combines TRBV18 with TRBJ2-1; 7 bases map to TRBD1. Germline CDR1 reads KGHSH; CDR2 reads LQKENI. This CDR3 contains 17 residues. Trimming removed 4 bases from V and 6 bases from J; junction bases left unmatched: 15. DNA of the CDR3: TGTGCCAGCTCACAAGGGACACAGGGGCGGAATTTCAATGAGCAGTTCTTC. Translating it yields CASSQGTQGRNFNEQFF.

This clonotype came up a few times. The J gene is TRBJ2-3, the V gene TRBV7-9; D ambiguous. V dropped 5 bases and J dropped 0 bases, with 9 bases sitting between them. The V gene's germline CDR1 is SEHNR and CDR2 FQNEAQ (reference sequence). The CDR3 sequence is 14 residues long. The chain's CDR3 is CASSRQTSTDTQYF. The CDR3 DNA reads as TGTGCCAGCAGCCGCCAAACTAGCACAGATACGCAGTATTTT. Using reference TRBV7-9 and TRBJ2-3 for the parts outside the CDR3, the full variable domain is DTGVSQNPRHKITKRGQNVTFRCDPISEHNRLYWYRQTLGQGPEFLTYFQNEAQLEKSRLLSDRFSAERPKGSFSTLEIQRTEQGDSAMYLCASSRQTSTDTQYFGPGTRLTVL.

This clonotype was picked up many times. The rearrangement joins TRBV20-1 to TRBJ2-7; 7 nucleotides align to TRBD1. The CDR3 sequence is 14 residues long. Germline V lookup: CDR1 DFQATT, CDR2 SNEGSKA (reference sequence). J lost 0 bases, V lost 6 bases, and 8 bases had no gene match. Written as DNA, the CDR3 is TGCAGTGCGCTAAGGACAGGCAGCTCCTACGAGCAGTACTTC. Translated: CSALRTGSSYEQYF.

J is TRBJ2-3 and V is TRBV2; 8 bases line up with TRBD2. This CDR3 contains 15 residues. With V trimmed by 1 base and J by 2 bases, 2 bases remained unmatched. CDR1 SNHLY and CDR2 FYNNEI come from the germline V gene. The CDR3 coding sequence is TGTGCCAGCAGTGAAGGACTAGCGATCACAGATACGCAGTATTTT. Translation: CASSEGLAITDTQYF. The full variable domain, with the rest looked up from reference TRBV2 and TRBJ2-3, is EPEVTQTPSHQVTQMGQEVILRCVPISNHLYFYWYRQILGQKVEFLVSFYNNEISEKSEIFDDQFSVERPDGSNFTLKIRSTKLEDSAMYFCASSEGLAITDTQYFGPGTRLTVL.

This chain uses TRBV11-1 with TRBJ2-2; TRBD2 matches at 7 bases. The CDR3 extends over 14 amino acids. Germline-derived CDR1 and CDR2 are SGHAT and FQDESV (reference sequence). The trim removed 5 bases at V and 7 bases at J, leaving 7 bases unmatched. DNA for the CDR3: TGTGCCAGCAGCGTCTCTAGCGGATTCGGGGAGCTGTTTTTT. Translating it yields CASSVSSGFGELFF. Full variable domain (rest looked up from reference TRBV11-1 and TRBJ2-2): EAEVAQSPRYKITEKSQAVAFWCDPISGHATLYWYRQILGQGPELLVQFQDESVVDDSQLPKDRFSAERLKGVDSTLKIQPAELGDSAMYLCASSVSSGFGELFFGEGSRLTVL.

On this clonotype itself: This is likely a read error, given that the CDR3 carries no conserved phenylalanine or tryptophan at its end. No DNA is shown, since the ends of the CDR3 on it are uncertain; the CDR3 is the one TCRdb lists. The CDR3 loop reads CESSLSEGSHEKYL. V usage is TRBV7-8 and J usage is TRBJ2-7; the table assigns TRBD2, which was not confirmed against the DNA. A total of 14 residues make up the CDR3, ends included. Germline V gives CDR1 SGHVS, CDR2 FQNEAQ.

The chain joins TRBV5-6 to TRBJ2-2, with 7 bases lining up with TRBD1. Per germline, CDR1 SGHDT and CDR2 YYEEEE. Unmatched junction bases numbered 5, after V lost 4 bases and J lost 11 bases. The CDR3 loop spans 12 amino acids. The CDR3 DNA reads TGTGCCAGCAGCGGAACAGGGGATGAGCTGTTTTTT. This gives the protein CASSGTGDELFF.

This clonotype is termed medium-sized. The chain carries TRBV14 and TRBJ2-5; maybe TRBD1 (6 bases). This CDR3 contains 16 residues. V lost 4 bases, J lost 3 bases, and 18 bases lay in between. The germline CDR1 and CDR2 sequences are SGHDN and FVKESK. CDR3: CASSLAPTGLKETQYF. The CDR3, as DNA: TGTGCCAGCAGCCTGGCGCCTACAGGGCTCAAAGAGACCCAGTACTTC.

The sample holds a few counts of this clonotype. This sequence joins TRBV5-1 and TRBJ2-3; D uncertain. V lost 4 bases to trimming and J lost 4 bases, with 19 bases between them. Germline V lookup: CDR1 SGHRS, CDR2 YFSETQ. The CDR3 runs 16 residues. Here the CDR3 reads CASSPGRTAVSDTQYF. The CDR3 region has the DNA TGCGCCAGCAGCCCTGGCCGGACGGCGGTTTCAGATACGCAGTATTTT.

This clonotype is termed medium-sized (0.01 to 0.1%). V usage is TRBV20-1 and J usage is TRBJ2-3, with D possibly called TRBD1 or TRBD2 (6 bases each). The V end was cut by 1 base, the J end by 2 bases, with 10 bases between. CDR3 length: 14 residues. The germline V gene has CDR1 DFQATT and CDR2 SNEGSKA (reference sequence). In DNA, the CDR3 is TGCAGTGCTAGAGCAGGGGACTCCACAGATACGCAGTATTTT. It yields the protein CSARAGDSTDTQYF.

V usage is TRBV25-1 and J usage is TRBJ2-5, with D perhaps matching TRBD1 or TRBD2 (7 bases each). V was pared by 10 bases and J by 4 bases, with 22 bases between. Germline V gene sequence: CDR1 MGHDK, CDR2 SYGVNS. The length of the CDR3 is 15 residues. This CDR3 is CANSLLAAGGETQYF. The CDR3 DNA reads TGTGCCAACTCTCTTCTAGCGGCAGGGGGAGAGACCCAGTACTTC.